A selection of T cell receptor beta chains follows, all from one sample in a study of T cells in Graves' hyperthyroidism and ophthalmopathy. TCRdb reprocessed the multiplex PCR reads via MiXCR and lists one record per CDR3 protein. The table includes roughly 400,000 distinct CDR3 sequences, about a sixth detected once. Material: blood. All receptors derive from a woman younger than 35 with Graves' hyperthyroidism that later progressed to Graves' ophthalmopathy. Each CDR3 is given with its conserved first and last residue. Each record gives: D gene, J gene, V gene, clone size, CDR3 protein, CDR3 DNA. D genes are given only for firm matches. A clone size is listed for some rows: how often the clone was seen (once, few, many), or a class if it is expanded.

TRBD1,TRBJ1-4,TRBV28,many,CASSPPGTGNEKLFF,TGTGCCAGCAGTCCCCCCGGGACAGGGAATGAAAAACTGTTTTTT
-,TRBJ2-5,TRBV20-1,many,CSAIRGTVQETQYF,TGCAGTGCGATCCGCGGGACGGTCCAAGAGACCCAGTACTTC
-,TRBJ2-1,TRBV7-9,few,CASSPYTRQLTYNEHFF,TGTGCCAGCAGCCCGTACACCCGACAGCTTACTTACAATGAGCATTTCTTC
-,TRBJ2-6,TRBV7-9,few,CASSGPGRDSGANVLTF,TGTGCCAGCAGCGGTCCGGGACGGGACTCTGGGGCCAACGTCCTGACTTTC
-,TRBJ1-1,TRBV29-1,-,CSVEESGGYTEAFF,TGCAGCGTTGAAGAATCCGGGGGCTACACTGAAGCTTTCTTT
TRBD1,TRBJ2-5,TRBV5-1,-,CASSFPRTGTEETQHF,TGCGCCAGCAGCTTCCCACGGACAGGGACAGAAGAGACCCAGCACTTC
-,TRBJ1-1,TRBV28,many,CASSFDAVRDEAFF,TGTGCCAGCAGTTTTGATGCAGTACGGGATGAAGCTTTCTTT
TRBD1,TRBJ1-6,TRBV28,many,CASSSGTGGGNSPLHF,TGTGCCAGCAGCTCCGGGACAGGGGGCGGTAATTCACCCCTCCACTTT
TRBD1,TRBJ1-2,TRBV4-2,few,CASSSTGADYGYTF,TGTGCCAGCAGCTCTACAGGGGCGGACTATGGCTACACCTTC
-,TRBJ2-1,TRBV10-3,few,CATGTARAEQFF,TGTGCCACCGGGACTGCGCGGGCTGAGCAGTTCTTC
-,TRBJ1-4,TRBV7-9,many,CASSSVTGHNEKLFF,TGTGCCAGCAGCTCCGTTACAGGGCACAATGAAAAACTGTTTTTT
-,TRBJ1-5,TRBV5-6,many,CASSLSQGSNQPQHF,TGTGCCAGCAGCTTGAGTCAGGGAAGCAATCAGCCCCAGCATTTT
-,TRBJ2-7,TRBV7-9,many,CASSLGTPYRNEQYF,TGTGCCAGCAGCCTAGGGACACCATACCGTAACGAGCAGTACTTC
-,TRBJ2-2,TRBV27,-,CASSPLYGELFF,TGTGCCAGCAGTCCATTGTACGGGGAGCTGTTTTTT
-,TRBJ2-1,TRBV5-1,many,CASSLKAAYNEQFF,TGCGCCAGCAGCTTGAAGGCAGCCTACAATGAGCAGTTCTTC
TRBD2,TRBJ2-7,TRBV28,many,CASSSPAGGSYEQYF,TGTGCCAGCAGTTCCCCAGCGGGGGGTTCCTACGAGCAGTACTTC
-,TRBJ2-7,TRBV10-2,many,CASEKSRTAPDEQYF,TGCGCCAGCGAGAAATCCCGGACCGCGCCGGACGAGCAGTACTTC
-,TRBJ1-1,TRBV3-1,many,CASSLREKLNTEAFF,TGTGCCAGCAGCCTTCGGGAAAAGTTGAACACTGAAGCTTTCTTT
TRBD1,TRBJ1-2,TRBV12-3/TRBV12-4,few,CASSRRGPGQAGDTF,TGTGCCAGCAGTCGTCGAGGCCCTGGACAGGCAGGAGACACCTTC
TRBD2,TRBJ2-7,TRBV5-1,many,CASSLVSGSTTSYEQYF,TGCGCCAGCAGCTTGGTTAGCGGGAGTACTACGTCCTACGAGCAGTACTTC
-,TRBJ2-1,TRBV20-1,many,CSARDARVVTYNEQFF,TGCAGTGCTAGAGATGCCAGGGTAGTGACCTACAATGAGCAGTTCTTC
-,TRBJ2-7,TRBV6-1,-,CASTENGAVKTYEQYF,TGTGCCAGCACTGAAAATGGGGCAGTTAAGACCTACGAGCAGTACTTC
TRBD2,TRBJ2-5,TRBV7-2,many,CASSLILAREETQYF,TGTGCCAGCAGCTTAATACTAGCGAGGGAAGAGACCCAGTACTTC
TRBD2,TRBJ2-2,TRBV4-3,-,CASSQEGGGSGGTGELFF,TGCGCCAGCAGCCAAGAAGGCGGGGGTAGCGGAGGCACCGGGGAGCTGTTTTTT
TRBD2,TRBJ2-1,TRBV24-1,many,CATSGGRALNEQFF,TGTGCCACCAGTGGCGGGAGGGCCTTGAATGAGCAGTTCTTC
-,TRBJ2-1,TRBV18,many,CASSPSGGRTYNEQFF,TGTGCCAGCTCACCCTCGGGGGGCAGGACCTACAATGAGCAGTTCTTC
-,TRBJ2-1,TRBV11-2,-,CASSLEQVASDNEQFF,TGTGCCAGCAGCTTAGAGCAGGTAGCTAGCGACAATGAGCAGTTCTTC
-,TRBJ1-2,TRBV28,many,CALSHQADYGYTF,TGTGCCCTATCCCACCAGGCAGACTATGGCTACACCTTC
-,TRBJ2-1,TRBV18,many,CASSPPDFWSYNEQFF,TGTGCCAGCTCACCACCAGACTTTTGGTCCTACAATGAGCAGTTCTTC
-,TRBJ2-7,TRBV11-2,-,CASSFGGGNEQYF,TGTGCCAGCAGTTTCGGAGGAGGCAATGAGCAGTACTTC
-,TRBJ2-2,TRBV9,-,CASSGGRTGELFF,TGTGCCAGCAGCGGGGGTAGGACCGGGGAGCTGTTTTTT
TRBD1,TRBJ2-7,TRBV20-1,many,CSARRTGGYEQYF,TGCAGTGCTAGAAGGACAGGGGGTTACGAGCAGTACTTC